The clone carrying this TCR beta chain was observed a few times. Germline CDR1 reads KGHSH; CDR2 reads LQKENI. Trimming removed 5 bases at V and 3 bases at J, with 13 bases between. The CDR3 is made up of 14 amino acids. Stated time point: newly diagnosed GD, antithyroid drugs for less than 3 months. PBMC-extracted RNA yielded the TCR library. Graves' disease diagnosis relied on American Thyroid Association guidelines. The sample comes from a study of regulatory T cells in long-lasting Graves disease. For TCR beta, libraries came from iRepertoire HTBI primers and Arm-PCR of CDR3 regions. TCRdb re-called the multiplex PCR reads through MiXCR, storing one row per CDR3 protein. Of roughly 610,000 distinct CDR3 sequences listed, under 20% are singletons. These same data were also listed under a study on T cells in Graves' hyperthyroidism and ophthalmopathy. That source adds: HTBI primers were employed in a first-round RT-PCR of the TCR CDR3.

The sequenced sample was peripheral blood mononuclear cells (PBMCs), obtained at new diagnosis, from a patient treated with antithyroid drugs. The clonotype originates from a woman younger than 45 with Graves disease. The chain links TRBV18 to TRBJ1-1, with a tentative D call TRBD1 (6 bases). CDR3 in amino acids: CASSGGGFYTEAFF. As DNA, the CDR3 is TGTGCCAGCTCAGGGGGCGGATTTTACACTGAAGCTTTCTTT.